Listed below are T cell receptor beta chains from one sample, sequenced in a study of blood T cell repertoires in COVID-19. Using immunoSEQ multiplex PCR, the repertoire was profiled, and TCRdb retains in-frame clones only, with some absent. The top ten clones hold around 10% of a sample with 250,000 to 350,000 clones, approximately 88% of them seen once. Input material: PBMCs or T cells enriched from blood (not recorded which). The receptors come from a woman between 18 and 29 years old who had recovered from COVID-19. Both conserved end residues are part of each CDR3. Fields, in order: V gene, J gene, D gene, clone size, CDR3 protein, CDR3 DNA. D genes are given only for firm matches. Clone size is not always given. Where it is, it says once, few, many or a class for expanded clones.

V gene: TRBV27; J gene: TRBJ2-3; D gene: TRBD2; clone size: NA; CDR3 protein: CASSLGGGLADTQYF; CDR3 DNA: TGTGCCAGCAGTTTGGGCGGGGGGCTAGCAGATACGCAGTATTTT
V gene: TRBV28; J gene: TRBJ2-7; D gene: NA; clone size: NA; CDR3 protein: CASSFGPGLAGTNEQYF; CDR3 DNA: NA
V gene: TRBV2; J gene: TRBJ2-7; D gene: TRBD2; clone size: NA; CDR3 protein: CASSVGGRVYEQYF; CDR3 DNA: TGTGCCAGCAGTGTGGGCGGGAGAGTCTACGAGCAGTACTTC
V gene: TRBV2; J gene: TRBJ2-5; D gene: NA; clone size: NA; CDR3 protein: CASKWGRVGETQYF; CDR3 DNA: TGTGCCAGCAAGTGGGGCAGGGTCGGAGAGACCCAGTACTTC
V gene: TRBV5-1; J gene: TRBJ2-3; D gene: NA; clone size: NA; CDR3 protein: CASSHAARDSKEGTQYF; CDR3 DNA: TGCGCCAGCAGCCACGCAGCCCGGGACTCCAAGGAAGGCACGCAGTATTTT
V gene: TRBV6-2/TRBV6-3; J gene: TRBJ2-7; D gene: TRBD1; clone size: NA; CDR3 protein: CASSTMTGNEQYF; CDR3 DNA: TGTGCCAGCAGTACTATGACAGGGAACGAGCAGTACTTC
V gene: TRBV5-1; J gene: TRBJ2-3; D gene: TRBD2; clone size: NA; CDR3 protein: CASSPLAGGPDTQYF; CDR3 DNA: TGCGCCAGCAGCCCACTAGCGGGGGGGCCCGATACGCAGTATTTT
V gene: TRBV5-6; J gene: TRBJ1-2; D gene: NA; clone size: once; CDR3 protein: CASSSPYKRRNYGYTF; CDR3 DNA: TGTGCCAGCAGCTCCCCCTATAAAAGAAGAAACTATGGCTACACCTTC
V gene: TRBV29-1; J gene: TRBJ2-1; D gene: NA; clone size: NA; CDR3 protein: CSVDGGGNDEQFF; CDR3 DNA: TGCAGCGTTGACGGAGGAGGGAATGATGAGCAGTTCTTC
V gene: TRBV18; J gene: TRBJ2-7; D gene: NA; clone size: NA; CDR3 protein: CASSPQGSYEQYF; CDR3 DNA: TGTGCCAGCTCACCTCAGGGCTCCTACGAGCAGTACTTC
V gene: TRBV7-8; J gene: TRBJ1-5; D gene: NA; clone size: NA; CDR3 protein: CASSRLGGGSNQPQHF; CDR3 DNA: TGTGCCAGCAGCCGTCTCGGCGGCGGCAGCAATCAGCCCCAGCATTTT
V gene: TRBV7-8; J gene: TRBJ2-7; D gene: TRBD2; clone size: once; CDR3 protein: CASSFRTSGYEQYF; CDR3 DNA: TGTGCCAGCAGCTTCCGGACTAGCGGGTACGAGCAGTACTTC
V gene: TRBV7-2; J gene: TRBJ1-4; D gene: NA; clone size: once; CDR3 protein: CASRGGGDPNEKLFF; CDR3 DNA: TGTGCCAGCAGGGGAGGAGGAGACCCTAATGAAAAACTGTTTTTT
V gene: TRBV7-9; J gene: TRBJ2-1; D gene: NA; clone size: NA; CDR3 protein: CASTGSPYNEQFF; CDR3 DNA: TGTGCCAGCACCGGGAGCCCCTACAATGAGCAGTTCTTC
V gene: TRBV19; J gene: TRBJ1-3; D gene: TRBD1; clone size: NA; CDR3 protein: CASSDGTGRNTIYF; CDR3 DNA: TGTGCCAGTAGTGACGGGACAGGGAGAAACACCATATATTTT
V gene: TRBV4-2; J gene: TRBJ1-2; D gene: NA; clone size: NA; CDR3 protein: CASSQGGRGYTF; CDR3 DNA: TGTGCCAGCAGCCAAGGGGGGCGCGGCTACACCTTC
V gene: TRBV4-1; J gene: TRBJ2-2; D gene: NA; clone size: NA; CDR3 protein: CASSRLLGNTGELFF; CDR3 DNA: TGCGCCAGCAGCCGGTTACTAGGGAACACCGGGGAGCTGTTTTTT
V gene: TRBV5-6; J gene: TRBJ2-7; D gene: TRBD1; clone size: NA; CDR3 protein: CASSLAETGAYEQYF; CDR3 DNA: TGTGCCAGCAGCTTGGCCGAGACAGGGGCCTACGAGCAGTACTTC
V gene: TRBV18; J gene: TRBJ2-7; D gene: NA; clone size: NA; CDR3 protein: CASSPPTGSYEQYF; CDR3 DNA: TGTGCCAGCTCACCCCCGACAGGCTCCTACGAGCAGTACTTC
V gene: TRBV4-3; J gene: TRBJ2-1; D gene: TRBD2; clone size: NA; CDR3 protein: CASSQDRGSSYNEQFF; CDR3 DNA: TGCGCCAGCAGCCAAGATCGCGGGAGCTCCTACAATGAGCAGTTCTTC
V gene: TRBV10-3; J gene: TRBJ2-3; D gene: TRBD2; clone size: once; CDR3 protein: CAIAGLAGDTDTQYF; CDR3 DNA: TGTGCCATCGCGGGACTAGCGGGAGACACAGATACGCAGTATTTT
V gene: TRBV6-2/TRBV6-3; J gene: TRBJ2-3; D gene: NA; clone size: NA; CDR3 protein: CASSSGTTITDTQYF; CDR3 DNA: TGTGCCAGCAGTTCCGGGACAACAATAACAGATACGCAGTATTTT
V gene: TRBV2; J gene: TRBJ1-1; D gene: NA; clone size: few; CDR3 protein: CASSGVTEAFF; CDR3 DNA: TGTGCCAGCAGTGGAGTCACTGAAGCTTTCTTT
V gene: TRBV5-1; J gene: TRBJ1-4; D gene: NA; clone size: once; CDR3 protein: CASSLGAGSNEKLFF; CDR3 DNA: TGCGCCAGCAGCTTGGGGGCAGGCTCTAATGAAAAACTGTTTTTT
V gene: TRBV11-3; J gene: TRBJ1-6; D gene: NA; clone size: NA; CDR3 protein: CASSLAPDSPLHF; CDR3 DNA: TGTGCCAGCAGCTTAGCTCCCGATTCACCCCTCCACTTT
V gene: TRBV24-1; J gene: TRBJ1-2; D gene: NA; clone size: NA; CDR3 protein: CATSDQIGYTF; CDR3 DNA: TGTGCCACCAGTGATCAGATTGGCTACACCTTC
V gene: TRBV5-1; J gene: TRBJ2-7; D gene: NA; clone size: NA; CDR3 protein: CASSLFSLVGEQYF; CDR3 DNA: TGCGCCAGCAGCTTGTTTTCGCTCGTCGGCGAGCAGTACTTC
V gene: TRBV12-3/TRBV12-4; J gene: TRBJ1-2; D gene: NA; clone size: NA; CDR3 protein: CASSLERYGYTF; CDR3 DNA: TGTGCCAGCAGTTTAGAGAGGTATGGCTACACCTTC
V gene: TRBV2; J gene: TRBJ2-7; D gene: TRBD1; clone size: NA; CDR3 protein: CASSDGDRGRPPGQYF; CDR3 DNA: TGTGCCAGCAGTGATGGGGACAGGGGGCGCCCGCCCGGGCAGTACTTC
V gene: TRBV5-1; J gene: TRBJ1-4; D gene: TRBD1; clone size: NA; CDR3 protein: CASSLGTGREKLFF; CDR3 DNA: TGCGCCAGCAGCCTAGGGACAGGGCGTGAAAAACTGTTTTTT
V gene: TRBV13; J gene: TRBJ1-2; D gene: TRBD1; clone size: NA; CDR3 protein: CASSLRFETGGYGYTF; CDR3 DNA: TGTGCCAGCAGCTTAAGGTTCGAGACAGGGGGTTATGGCTACACCTTC
V gene: TRBV4-3; J gene: TRBJ1-4; D gene: NA; clone size: NA; CDR3 protein: CASSQLGALGEKLFF; CDR3 DNA: TGCGCCAGCAGCCAATTGGGGGCGCTGGGTGAAAAACTGTTTTTT
V gene: TRBV28; J gene: TRBJ2-7; D gene: NA; clone size: NA; CDR3 protein: CASSLIQSSYEQYF; CDR3 DNA: TGTGCCAGCAGTTTAATACAGAGCTCCTACGAGCAGTACTTC
V gene: TRBV28; J gene: TRBJ1-2; D gene: TRBD1; clone size: NA; CDR3 protein: CASSSRIRDRGHYGYTF; CDR3 DNA: TGTGCCAGCAGTTCAAGGATCCGGGACAGGGGGCACTATGGCTACACCTTC
V gene: TRBV29-1; J gene: TRBJ1-4; D gene: NA; clone size: NA; CDR3 protein: CSVEGGSGALNEKLFF; CDR3 DNA: TGCAGCGTTGAAGGAGGATCAGGGGCCCTTAATGAAAAACTGTTTTTT
V gene: TRBV2; J gene: TRBJ1-2; D gene: NA; clone size: NA; CDR3 protein: CASSDKTANYGYTF; CDR3 DNA: TGTGCCAGCAGCGACAAGACAGCGAACTATGGCTACACCTTC
V gene: TRBV7-2; J gene: TRBJ1-2; D gene: TRBD1; clone size: NA; CDR3 protein: CASSHDRVLGYTF; CDR3 DNA: TGTGCCAGCAGTCATGACAGGGTACTAGGCTACACCTTC
V gene: TRBV7-2; J gene: TRBJ1-4; D gene: NA; clone size: NA; CDR3 protein: CASSLRQAGNEKLFF; CDR3 DNA: TGTGCCAGCAGCTTGCGGCAGGCAGGGAATGAAAAACTGTTTTTT
V gene: TRBV24-1; J gene: TRBJ2-2; D gene: NA; clone size: NA; CDR3 protein: CATSPPGSGNTGELFF; CDR3 DNA: TGTGCCACCAGTCCACCCGGTAGCGGAAACACCGGGGAGCTGTTTTTT
V gene: TRBV5-1; J gene: TRBJ1-1; D gene: NA; clone size: NA; CDR3 protein: CASSLAGGPNTEAFF; CDR3 DNA: TGCGCCAGCAGCTTGGCCGGGGGGCCTAACACTGAAGCTTTCTTT
V gene: TRBV27; J gene: TRBJ2-3; D gene: TRBD2; clone size: NA; CDR3 protein: CASSLSAGSTDTQYF; CDR3 DNA: TGTGCCAGCAGTTTATCAGCGGGGAGCACAGATACGCAGTATTTT
V gene: TRBV19; J gene: TRBJ1-1; D gene: NA; clone size: NA; CDR3 protein: CASRTDRPNTEAFF; CDR3 DNA: TGTGCCAGTAGAACCGACAGGCCGAACACTGAAGCTTTCTTT
V gene: TRBV4-3; J gene: TRBJ2-1; D gene: TRBD2; clone size: NA; CDR3 protein: CASSQVPRGGYNEQFF; CDR3 DNA: TGCGCCAGCAGCCAAGTTCCGCGGGGGGGGTACAATGAGCAGTTCTTC
V gene: TRBV28; J gene: TRBJ1-1; D gene: NA; clone size: NA; CDR3 protein: CASSASGTEAFF; CDR3 DNA: TGTGCCAGCAGTGCGAGCGGCACTGAAGCTTTCTTT
V gene: TRBV4-3; J gene: TRBJ2-1; D gene: TRBD1; clone size: once; CDR3 protein: CASSQDFGTGPMPYNEQFF; CDR3 DNA: TGCGCCAGCAGCCAAGACTTCGGGACAGGCCCCATGCCATACAATGAGCAGTTCTTC
V gene: TRBV19; J gene: TRBJ1-2; D gene: NA; clone size: NA; CDR3 protein: CASQTMQGYGYTF; CDR3 DNA: TGTGCCAGTCAAACTATGCAGGGTTATGGCTACACCTTC
V gene: TRBV6-5; J gene: TRBJ1-5; D gene: NA; clone size: once; CDR3 protein: CASMGAGFNQPQHF; CDR3 DNA: TGTGCCAGCATGGGGGCCGGTTTCAATCAGCCCCAGCATTTT
V gene: TRBV4-3; J gene: TRBJ2-7; D gene: NA; clone size: once; CDR3 protein: CASSQTFVAGGLYEQYF; CDR3 DNA: TGCGCCAGCAGCCAGACGTTTGTTGCCGGCGGGCTCTACGAGCAGTACTTC
V gene: TRBV5-5; J gene: TRBJ2-6; D gene: TRBD2; clone size: NA; CDR3 protein: CASSLDGGSGANVLTF; CDR3 DNA: TGTGCCAGCAGCTTGGACGGGGGGTCTGGGGCCAACGTCCTGACTTTC